A single sample is the source of the 9 T cell receptor beta chains below, sequenced in a study of type 1 regulatory T cells (dated by TCRdb to the early 2020s). Sequencing relied on an Illumina MiSeq. TCRdb redid the processing of the public reads, applying fastp at Q25 and MiXCR, and retained in-frame beta chains. Rows with a matching CDR3 protein are joined into one entry that keeps the most common DNA and genes. Across this sample there are around 88,000 distinct CDR3 sequences, with around a third seen only once. In total, the top ten clones hold roughly 2.2% of the sample. What was sequenced was CD4+ T cells, either the whole sample or a sorted fraction (not recorded which). Receptors originate from a human donor in good health.

This clonotype was seen only a few times. The chain couples TRBV20-1 to TRBJ2-1, with TRBD2 identical over 14 bases. Germline V gene sequence: CDR1 DFQATT, CDR2 SNEGSKA (reference sequence). The CDR3 has 17 residues. V was clipped by 6 bases and J by 7 bases; unmatched bases: 14. This CDR3 is CSAAGTSGSGEVNEQFF. CDR3 DNA: TGCAGTGCAGCCGGGACTAGCGGGAGTGGTGAGGTGAATGAGCAGTTCTTC.

This clonotype came up a few times. V is TRBV19 and J is TRBJ2-2, with D possibly TRBD2 on 6 matching bases. CDR1 LNHDA and CDR2 SQIVND come from the germline V gene (reference sequence). V lost 5 bases and J lost 5, with 21 bases in between. The CDR3 has 17 amino acids. CDR3 in DNA: TGTGCCAGTAGTGACCCCGGGTTCACGGGAGTTACCGGGGAGCTGTTTTTT. Translating it yields CASSDPGFTGVTGELFF.

In its sample, this clonotype was seen a few times. J is TRBJ2-3 and V is TRBV3-1; the match to TRBD1 covers 10 bases. The CDR3 sequence is 17 residues long. V was clipped by 5 bases and J by 2 bases; unmatched bases: 10. CDR1 and CDR2 from the germline V gene are LGHDT and YNNKEL (reference sequence). The chain's CDR3 is CASSSTGTGETTDTQYF. The CDR3 DNA follows: TGTGCCAGCAGCTCTACCGGGACAGGGGAAACCACAGATACGCAGTATTTT.

In this sample, this clonotype turned up a few times. The chain combines TRBV20-1 with TRBJ2-5; 7 nucleotides match TRBD2. The length of the CDR3 is 14 residues. Per the germline V gene, CDR1 is DFQATT and CDR2 is SNEGSKA (reference sequence). The CDR3 nucleotides read TGCAGACAATCGGGGGGATCAATTCAAGAGACCCAGTACTTC. Translation gives CRQSGGSIQETQYF.

Only a few counts were recorded for this clonotype. Here the CDR3 reads CASSEYEGLGNTIYF. The CDR3, as DNA: TGTGCCAGCAGTGAATATGAGGGGCTTGGAAACACCATATATTTT. V is TRBV6-1 and J is TRBJ1-3; D is possibly TRBD1 (5 bases). The V end was cut by 2 bases, the J end by 3 bases, with 11 bases between. Germline CDR1 and CDR2: MNHNS and SASEGT. CDR3 length: 15 amino acids.

This clonotype appeared a few times. The V gene is TRBV5-1, the J gene TRBJ2-7, with 12 bases identical to TRBD2. The J segment lost 4 bases and the V segment lost 4 bases, leaving 3 bases of the junction unmatched. Germline-derived CDR1 and CDR2 are SGHRS and YFSETQ. CDR3 size: 14 residues. CDR3: CASSTGTSGYEQYF. In nucleotides, the CDR3 is TGCGCCAGCAGCACGGGGACTAGCGGGTACGAGCAGTACTTC.

The chain uses TRBV7-2 and TRBJ2-1, with D tentatively TRBD1 (6 bases). The CDR3 is made up of 14 amino acids. Trimming removed 5 bases from V and 8 bases from J, with 16 bases in between. Germline-derived CDR1 and CDR2 are SGHTA and FQGNSA. The CDR3 protein is CASSLFTGYHEQFF. The CDR3 DNA is TGTGCCAGCAGCCTTTTCACAGGGTATCATGAGCAGTTCTTC.

The rearrangement uses TRBV5-5 and TRBJ2-7, with 11 nucleotides matching TRBD1. Germline assignment: CDR1 SGHKS and CDR2 YYEKEE (reference sequence). V trimming: 4 bases; J trimming: 3 bases; junction bases outside the gene matches: 6. The CDR3 runs 15 residues. CDR3 nucleotide sequence: TGTGCCAGCAGCCCCGGGACAGGGGGAATCTACGAGCAGTACTTC. Its translation: CASSPGTGGIYEQYF.

The chain carries TRBV11-2 and TRBJ2-5; D is possibly TRBD1 (5 bases). The CDR3 runs 15 residues. Germline CDR1 and CDR2: SGHAT and FQNNGV. The germline V and J ends were trimmed by 6 bases and 5 bases, with 19 bases remaining between them. CDR3 residues: CASSKSLQVGETQYF. The CDR3 coding sequence is TGTGCCAGCAGTAAATCCCTACAGGTGGGGGAGACCCAGTACTTC.